This is a list of T cell receptor beta chains from one sample in a study of control samples from healthy donors and cancer patients. The data were produced by immunoSEQ multiplex PCR, yet TCRdb's version contains in-frame clones alone and is incomplete. Of around 110,000 clones in the sample, 80% to 90% were seen once. Sequencing input: PBMCs. The source is a woman aged 45-65 years with colorectal cancer. CDR3s include the opening cysteine and the closing phenylalanine or tryptophan. Fields, in order: V gene, clone size, J gene, D gene, CDR3 DNA, CDR3 protein. D genes are given only for firm matches. A clone size is listed for some rows: how often the clone was seen (once, few, many), or a class if it is expanded.

TRBV28,once,TRBJ1-2,-,TGTGCCGCGGGGGCGAACTATGGCTACACCTTC,CAAGANYGYTF
TRBV5-6,-,TRBJ1-2,TRBD1,TGTGCCAGCAGCTTGTCTATGGGACAGAAAATCGATGGCTACACCTTC,CASSLSMGQKIDGYTF
TRBV5-4,once,TRBJ2-3,-,TGTGCCAGCAGCTCGCCGGGAGCCGATAATACGCAGTATTTT,CASSSPGADNTQYF
TRBV11-2,-,TRBJ1-4,TRBD1,TGTGCCAGCAGCTCTCAAGGGGGCAGGGGTGAAAAACTGTTTTTT,CASSSQGGRGEKLFF
TRBV5-1,-,TRBJ2-5,-,TGCGCCAGCAGCTTGTATACTACCTCGGAGACCCAGTACTTC,CASSLYTTSETQYF
TRBV7-7,-,TRBJ2-3,TRBD2,TGTGCTAGCAGCTTAGAGCGGGGGGGCCTTGATACGCAGTATTTT,CASSLERGGLDTQYF
TRBV6-2/TRBV6-3,-,TRBJ1-5,-,TGTGCCAGCAGCGCACAGGGTCAGGGGTATCAGCCCCAGCATTTT,CASSAQGQGYQPQHF
TRBV6-6,-,TRBJ2-6,-,TGTGCCAGCAGTTCGGCTGGGGCCAACGTCCTGACTTTC,CASSSAGANVLTF
TRBV28,-,TRBJ1-5,-,TGTGCCAGCTTGGGGAGGGTGCGCAATCAGCCCCAGCATTTT,CASLGRVRNQPQHF
TRBV6-5,once,TRBJ1-2,TRBD1,TGTGCCAGCAGTCGAGGACAGGGGTCGAGGAATGGCTACACCTTC,CASSRGQGSRNGYTF
TRBV19,-,TRBJ1-2,-,TGTGCCAGTAGTATCTCCCACAAAGTTTACTATGGCTACACCTTC,CASSISHKVYYGYTF
TRBV19,-,TRBJ1-1,-,TGTGCCAGTAGTATTGGGCCTTCGAACACTGAAGCTTTCTTT,CASSIGPSNTEAFF
TRBV3-1/TRBV3-2,-,TRBJ2-1,-,TGTGCCAGCAGCCAAAGGTCTGTGGGGGGGCCTTCGTATGAGCAGTTCTTC,CASSQRSVGGPSYEQFF
TRBV4-1,-,TRBJ2-1,TRBD2,TGCGCCAGCAGCCAAGAGCCAGCGGGAGTGTTTGGCAATGAGCAGTTCTTC,CASSQEPAGVFGNEQFF
TRBV12-5,-,TRBJ2-7,TRBD2,TGTGCTAGTGGTTTGGGCGGGGGGCTTGAGCAGTACTTC,CASGLGGGLEQYF
TRBV5-4,-,TRBJ2-1,-,TGTGCCAGCAGCCCCGGACACAACAATGAGCAGTTCTTC,CASSPGHNNEQFF
TRBV25-1,few,TRBJ2-3,TRBD1,TGTGCCAGCAGAAGCCAGGGGGCGCGGGATACGCAGTATTTT,CASRSQGARDTQYF
TRBV13,-,TRBJ1-6,-,TGTGCCAGCAGCTTAGGGACAGCGAACTCCTATAATTCACCCCTCCACTTT,CASSLGTANSYNSPLHF
TRBV12-5,-,TRBJ1-1,TRBD1,TGTGCTAGTGGCAAATGGACAGGGCAGATTCCATCTGAAGCTTTCTTT,CASGKWTGQIPSEAFF
TRBV9,once,TRBJ1-1,-,TGTGCCAGCAGCGTCACAGGGTCCACTGAAGCTTTCTTT,CASSVTGSTEAFF
TRBV5-1,-,TRBJ2-3,-,TGCGCCAGCAGCTTGGCGACAGGGGAGGGAGATACGCAGTATTTT,CASSLATGEGDTQYF
TRBV3-1/TRBV3-2,-,TRBJ1-3,-,TGTGCCAGCACCGGGGACCACTCTGGAAACACCATATATTTT,CASTGDHSGNTIYF